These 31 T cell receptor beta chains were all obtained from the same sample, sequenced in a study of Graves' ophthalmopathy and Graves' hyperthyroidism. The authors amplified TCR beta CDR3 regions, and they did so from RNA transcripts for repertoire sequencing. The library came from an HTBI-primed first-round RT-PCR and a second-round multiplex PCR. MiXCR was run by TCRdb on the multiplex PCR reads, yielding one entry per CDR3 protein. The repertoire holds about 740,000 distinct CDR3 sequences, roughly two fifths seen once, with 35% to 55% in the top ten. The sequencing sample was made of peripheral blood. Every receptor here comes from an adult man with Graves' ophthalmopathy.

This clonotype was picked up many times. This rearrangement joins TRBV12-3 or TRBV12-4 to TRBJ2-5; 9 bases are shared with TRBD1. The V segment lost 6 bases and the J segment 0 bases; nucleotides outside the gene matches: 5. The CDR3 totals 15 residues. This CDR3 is CASSLQGAYQETQYF. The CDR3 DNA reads TGTGCCAGCAGCCTACAGGGGGCGTACCAAGAGACCCAGTACTTC.

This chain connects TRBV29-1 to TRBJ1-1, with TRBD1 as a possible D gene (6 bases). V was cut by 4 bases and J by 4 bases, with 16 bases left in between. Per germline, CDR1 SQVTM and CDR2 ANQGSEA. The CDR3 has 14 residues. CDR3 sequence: CSVGPRGGPTEAFF. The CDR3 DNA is TGCAGCGTTGGACCACGCGGGGGCCCCACTGAAGCTTTCTTT.

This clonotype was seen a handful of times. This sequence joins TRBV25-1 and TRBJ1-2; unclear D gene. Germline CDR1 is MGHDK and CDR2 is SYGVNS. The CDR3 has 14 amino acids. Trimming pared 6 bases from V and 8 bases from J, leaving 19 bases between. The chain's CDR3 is CASSQAVAGSGYTF. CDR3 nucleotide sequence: TGTGCCAGCAGCCAAGCAGTTGCCGGGTCAGGCTACACCTTC.

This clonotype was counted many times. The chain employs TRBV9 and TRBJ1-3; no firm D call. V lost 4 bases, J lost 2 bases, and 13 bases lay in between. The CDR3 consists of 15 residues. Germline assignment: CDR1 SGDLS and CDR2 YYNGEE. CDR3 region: CASSPRTNTGNTIYF. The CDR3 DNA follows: TGTGCCAGCAGCCCCCGAACCAACACTGGAAACACCATATATTTT.

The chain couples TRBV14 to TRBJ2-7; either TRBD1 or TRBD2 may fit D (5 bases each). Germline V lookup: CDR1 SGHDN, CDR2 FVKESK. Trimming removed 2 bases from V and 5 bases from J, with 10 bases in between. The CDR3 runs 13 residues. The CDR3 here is CASSQLRGDEQYF. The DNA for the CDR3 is TGTGCCAGCAGCCAATTGAGGGGCGACGAGCAGTACTTC. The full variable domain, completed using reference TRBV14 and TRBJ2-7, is EAGVTQFPSHSVIEKGQTVTLRCDPISGHDNLYWYRRVMGKEIKFLLHFVKESKQDESGMPNNRFLAERTGGTYSTLKVQPAELEDSGVYFCASSQLRGDEQYFGPGTRLTVT.

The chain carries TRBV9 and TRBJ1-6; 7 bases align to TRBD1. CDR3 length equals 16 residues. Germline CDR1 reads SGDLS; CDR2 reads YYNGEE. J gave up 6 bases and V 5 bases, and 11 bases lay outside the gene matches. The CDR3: CASSSPGQDPNSPLHF. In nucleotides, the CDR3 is TGTGCCAGCAGTTCGCCCGGACAGGATCCTAATTCACCCCTCCACTTT.

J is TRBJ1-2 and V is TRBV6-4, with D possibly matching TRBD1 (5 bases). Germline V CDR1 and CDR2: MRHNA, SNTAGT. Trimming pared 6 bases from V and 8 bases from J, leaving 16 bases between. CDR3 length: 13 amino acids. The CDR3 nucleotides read TGTGCCAGCAGCGTTGGGGCTCTCGTGGGCTACACCTTC. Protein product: CASSVGALVGYTF.

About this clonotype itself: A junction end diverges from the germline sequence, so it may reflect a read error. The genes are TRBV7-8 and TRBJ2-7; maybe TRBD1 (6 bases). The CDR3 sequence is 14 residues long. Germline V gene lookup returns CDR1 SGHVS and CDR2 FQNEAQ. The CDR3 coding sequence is TGCGCCAGCAGCCAAGCACAGGGAAACTACGAGCAGTACTTC. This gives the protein CASSQAQGNYEQYF.

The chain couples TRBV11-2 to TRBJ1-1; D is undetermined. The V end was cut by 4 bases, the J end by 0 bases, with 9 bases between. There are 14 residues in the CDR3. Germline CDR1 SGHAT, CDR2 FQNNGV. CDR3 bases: TGTGCCAGCAGCTCACAGAGAATGAACACTGAAGCTTTCTTT. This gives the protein CASSSQRMNTEAFF.

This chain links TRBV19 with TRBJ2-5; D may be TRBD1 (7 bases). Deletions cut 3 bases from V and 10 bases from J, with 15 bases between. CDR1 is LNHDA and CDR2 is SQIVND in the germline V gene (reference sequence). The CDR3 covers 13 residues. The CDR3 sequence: CASSIRDQGGQYF. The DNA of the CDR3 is TGTGCCAGTAGTATTCGCGATCAGGGGGGCCAGTACTTC.

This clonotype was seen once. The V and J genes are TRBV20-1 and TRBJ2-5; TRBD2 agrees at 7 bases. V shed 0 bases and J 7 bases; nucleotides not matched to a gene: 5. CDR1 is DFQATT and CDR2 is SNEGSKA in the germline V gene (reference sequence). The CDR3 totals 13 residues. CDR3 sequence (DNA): TGCAGTGCTAGAGATGGAGGGAGGGGGACCCAGTACTTC. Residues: CSARDGGRGTQYF.

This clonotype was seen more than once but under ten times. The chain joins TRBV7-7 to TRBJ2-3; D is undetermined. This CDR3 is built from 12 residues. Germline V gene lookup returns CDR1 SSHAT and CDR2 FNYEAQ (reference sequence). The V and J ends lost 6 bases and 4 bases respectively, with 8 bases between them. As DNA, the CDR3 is TGTGCCAGCAGTTGCCCTCCAGATACGCAGTATTTT. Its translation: CASSCPPDTQYF.

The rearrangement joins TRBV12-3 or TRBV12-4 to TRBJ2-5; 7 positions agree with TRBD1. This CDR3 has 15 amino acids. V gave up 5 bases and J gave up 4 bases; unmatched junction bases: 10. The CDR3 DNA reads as TGTGCCAGCAGTGTAGAGGGGGCGGATGGAGAGACCCAGTACTTC. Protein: CASSVEGADGETQYF.

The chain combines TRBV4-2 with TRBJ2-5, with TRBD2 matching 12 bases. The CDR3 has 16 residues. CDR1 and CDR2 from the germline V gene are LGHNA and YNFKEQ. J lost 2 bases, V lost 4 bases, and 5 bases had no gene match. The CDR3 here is CASSRLTSGGQETQYF. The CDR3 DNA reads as TGTGCCAGCAGCCGACTGACTAGCGGGGGACAAGAGACCCAGTACTTC.

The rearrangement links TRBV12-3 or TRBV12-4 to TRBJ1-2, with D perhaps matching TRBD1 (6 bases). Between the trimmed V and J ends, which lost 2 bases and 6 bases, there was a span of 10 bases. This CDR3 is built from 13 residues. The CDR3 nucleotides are TGTGCCAGCAGTTTAAGGGGGGAGGATGGCTACACCTTC. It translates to CASSLRGEDGYTF.

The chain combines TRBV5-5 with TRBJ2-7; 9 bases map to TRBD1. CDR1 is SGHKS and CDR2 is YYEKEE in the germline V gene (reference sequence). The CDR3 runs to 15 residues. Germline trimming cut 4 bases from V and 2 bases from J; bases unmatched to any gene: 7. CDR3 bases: TGTGCCAGCAGCGTAAGGACAGGGGCGCCCTACGAGCAGTACTTC. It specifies CASSVRTGAPYEQYF.

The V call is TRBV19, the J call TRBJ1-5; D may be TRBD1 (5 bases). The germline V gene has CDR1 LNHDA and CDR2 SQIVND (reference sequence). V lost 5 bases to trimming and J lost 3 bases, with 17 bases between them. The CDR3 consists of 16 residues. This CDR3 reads CASSSGRVYLNQPQHF. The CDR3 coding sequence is TGTGCCAGTAGTTCCGGCAGGGTATACCTCAATCAGCCCCAGCATTTT.

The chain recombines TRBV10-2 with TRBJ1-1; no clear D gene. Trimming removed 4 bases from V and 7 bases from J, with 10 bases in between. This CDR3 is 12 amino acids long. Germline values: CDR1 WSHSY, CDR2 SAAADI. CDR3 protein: CASSGTYYEAFF. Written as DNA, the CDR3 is TGCGCCAGCAGTGGGACGTATTATGAAGCTTTCTTT.

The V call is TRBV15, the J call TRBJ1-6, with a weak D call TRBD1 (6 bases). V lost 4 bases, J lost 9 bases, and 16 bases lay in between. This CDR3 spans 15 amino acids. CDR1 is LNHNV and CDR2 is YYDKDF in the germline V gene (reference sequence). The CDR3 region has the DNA TGTGCCACCAGCACCGGGGGGGCTCTAGGTTCACCCCTCCACTTT. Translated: CATSTGGALGSPLHF.

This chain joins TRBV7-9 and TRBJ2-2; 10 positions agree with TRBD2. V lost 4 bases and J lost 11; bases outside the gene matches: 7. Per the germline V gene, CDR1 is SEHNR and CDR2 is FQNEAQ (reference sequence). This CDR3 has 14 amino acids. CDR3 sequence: CASSWTSGTGELFF. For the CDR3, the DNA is TGTGCCAGCAGCTGGACTAGCGGAACGGGCGAGCTGTTTTTT.

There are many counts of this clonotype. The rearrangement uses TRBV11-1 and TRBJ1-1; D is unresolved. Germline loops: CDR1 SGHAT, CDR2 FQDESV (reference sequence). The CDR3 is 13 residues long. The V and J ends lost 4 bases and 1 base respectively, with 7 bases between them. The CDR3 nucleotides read TGTGCCAGCAGCTGGAGTGAGAACACTGAAGCTTTCTTT. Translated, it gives CASSWSENTEAFF.

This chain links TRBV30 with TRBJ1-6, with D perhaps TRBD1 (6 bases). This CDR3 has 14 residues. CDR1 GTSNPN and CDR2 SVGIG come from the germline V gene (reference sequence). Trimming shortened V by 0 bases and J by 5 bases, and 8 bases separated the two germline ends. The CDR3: CAWSVGQNNSPLHF. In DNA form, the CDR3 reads TGTGCCTGGAGTGTAGGACAGAATAATTCACCCCTCCACTTT.

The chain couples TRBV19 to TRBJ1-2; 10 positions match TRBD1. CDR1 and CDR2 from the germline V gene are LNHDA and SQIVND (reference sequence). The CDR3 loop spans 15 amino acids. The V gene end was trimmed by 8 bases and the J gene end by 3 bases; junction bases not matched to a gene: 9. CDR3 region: CASRDRGGSDYGYTF. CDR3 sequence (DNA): TGTGCCAGTCGGGACAGGGGAGGCAGTGACTATGGCTACACCTTC.

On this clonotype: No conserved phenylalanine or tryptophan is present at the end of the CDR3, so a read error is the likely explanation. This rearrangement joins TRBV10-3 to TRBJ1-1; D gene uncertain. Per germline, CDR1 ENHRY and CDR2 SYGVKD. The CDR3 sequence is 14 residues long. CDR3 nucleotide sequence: TGTGCCAGCAGTGGAGGGCAGATGAACACTGAAGCTTTCCTT. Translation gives CASSGGQMNTEAFL.

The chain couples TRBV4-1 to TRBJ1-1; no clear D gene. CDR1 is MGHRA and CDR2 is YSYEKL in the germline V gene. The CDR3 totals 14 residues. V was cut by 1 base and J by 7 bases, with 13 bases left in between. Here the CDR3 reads CASSQVSETNEAFF. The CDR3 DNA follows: TGCGCCAGCAGCCAAGTCTCAGAGACCAATGAAGCTTTCTTT.

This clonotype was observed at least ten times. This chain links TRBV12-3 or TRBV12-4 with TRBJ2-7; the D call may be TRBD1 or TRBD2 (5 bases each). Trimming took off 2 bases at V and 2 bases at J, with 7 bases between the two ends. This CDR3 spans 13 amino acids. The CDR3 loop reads CASSLQGPYEQYF. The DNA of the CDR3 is TGTGCCAGCAGTTTACAGGGACCCTACGAGCAGTACTTC.

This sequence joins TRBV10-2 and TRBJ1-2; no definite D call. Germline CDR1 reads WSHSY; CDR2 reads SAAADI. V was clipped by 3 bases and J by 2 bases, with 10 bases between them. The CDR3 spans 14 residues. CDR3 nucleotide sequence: TGCGCCAGCAGTGATTTCAACAGCAACTATGGCTACACCTTC. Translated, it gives CASSDFNSNYGYTF.

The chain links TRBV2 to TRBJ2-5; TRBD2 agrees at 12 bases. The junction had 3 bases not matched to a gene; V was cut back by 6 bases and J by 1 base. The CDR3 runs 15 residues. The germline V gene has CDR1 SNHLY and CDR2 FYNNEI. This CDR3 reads CASRLAGGLQETQYF. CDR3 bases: TGTGCCAGCAGACTAGCGGGAGGCCTCCAAGAGACCCAGTACTTC. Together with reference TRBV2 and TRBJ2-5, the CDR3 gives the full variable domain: EPEVTQTPSHQVTQMGQEVILRCVPISNHLYFYWYRQILGQKVEFLVSFYNNEISEKSEIFDDQFSVERPDGSNFTLKIRSTKLEDSAMYFCASRLAGGLQETQYFGPGTRLLVL.

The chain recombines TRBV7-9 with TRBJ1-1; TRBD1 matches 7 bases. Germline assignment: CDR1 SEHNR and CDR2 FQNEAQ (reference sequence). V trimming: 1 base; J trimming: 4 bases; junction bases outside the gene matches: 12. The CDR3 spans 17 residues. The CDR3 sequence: CASSLGGRTGVGTEAFF. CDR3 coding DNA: TGTGCCAGCAGCTTAGGGGGGCGTACAGGGGTTGGCACTGAAGCTTTCTTT.

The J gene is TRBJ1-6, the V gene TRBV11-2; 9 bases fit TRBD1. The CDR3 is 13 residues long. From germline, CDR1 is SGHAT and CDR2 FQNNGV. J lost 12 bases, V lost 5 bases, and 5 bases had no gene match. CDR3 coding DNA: TGTGCCAGCAGCGAGGGACAGGGCGGACCCCTCCACTTT. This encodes CASSEGQGGPLHF.

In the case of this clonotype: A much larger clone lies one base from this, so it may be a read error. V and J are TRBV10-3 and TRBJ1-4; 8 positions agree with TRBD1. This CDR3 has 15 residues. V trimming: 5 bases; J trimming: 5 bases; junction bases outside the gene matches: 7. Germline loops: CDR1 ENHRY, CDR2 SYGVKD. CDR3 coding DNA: TGTGCCATCAGTCAGACCGGGACAGGCAATGAAAAACTGTTTTTT. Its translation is CAISQTGTGNEKLFF.